The entry below gives a single TCR beta chain sequence along with its context. The antigen is not known. These data belong to a study of T-cell memory formation after mild COVID-19. Notes on the study in general: Of the contracting clones, CD4+ ones lay mainly in CM and EM, and CD8+ ones in EMRA.

TCRdb ran MiXCR on the 5' RACE reads and lists one entry per CDR3 protein. The data show approximately 300,000 distinct CDR3 sequences, around a sixth seen once. The CDR3 totals 13 residues. Trimming took off 7 bases at V and 4 bases at J, with 10 bases between the two ends. The material sequenced was PBMCs or a T cell subset sorted from them (not recorded which). This receptor was taken from a man aged 18 to 29 who had mild COVID-19 (a few samples of this study predate the infection). Cell type and time point are not known. The chain has TRBV12-3 or TRBV12-4 and TRBJ2-2; tentative D call: TRBD1 (7 bases). The CDR3 DNA reads as TGTGCCAGCACGGAGGGGGCCACCGGGGAGCTGTTTTTT. Translating it yields CASTEGATGELFF.